The rows below give T cell receptor beta chains drawn from one sample of a study of response to subunit inactivated influenza vaccine. In TCRdb, the RT-PCR reads were re-called with MiXCR into one record per CDR3 protein. The repertoire holds about 180,000 distinct CDR3 sequences, with approximately 8.7% as singletons. This sample comprised non-naive T cells sorted from PBMCs, obtained on the day of vaccination. The receptors were gathered from a man aged 45-60 years who received an inactivated influenza vaccine. Both conserved end residues are part of each CDR3. The order of the fields is D gene, clone size, J gene, V gene, CDR3 DNA, CDR3 protein. A D gene is named only where the DNA matches it firmly. The size entry is marked missing in some rows and otherwise reads once, few, many or a size class.

d_call: TRBD2; clone_size: many; j_call: TRBJ2-1; v_call: TRBV20-1; cdr3_nt: TGCAGTGCTAGAGAGATACTAGCGGGTTACAATGAGCAGTTCTTC; cdr3_aa: CSAREILAGYNEQFF
d_call: NA; clone_size: NA; j_call: TRBJ2-3; v_call: TRBV20-1; cdr3_nt: TGCAGTGCTAGAGAGTGGGGGAGCAGATCTTCCACAGATACGCAGTATTTT; cdr3_aa: CSAREWGSRSSTDTQYF
d_call: TRBD1; clone_size: NA; j_call: TRBJ1-1; v_call: TRBV6-1; cdr3_nt: TGTGCCAGCAGCAGGACAGGCGGACACTCTGAAGCTTTCTTT; cdr3_aa: CASSRTGGHSEAFF
d_call: TRBD2; clone_size: few; j_call: TRBJ2-1; v_call: TRBV10-3; cdr3_nt: TGTGCCATCAGGGGGACTAGCGGGGGGTTAAATGAGCAGTTCTTC; cdr3_aa: CAIRGTSGGLNEQFF
d_call: NA; clone_size: few; j_call: TRBJ1-2; v_call: TRBV18; cdr3_nt: TGTGCCAGCTCACATAAAGGATATGGCTACACCTTC; cdr3_aa: CASSHKGYGYTF
d_call: TRBD1; clone_size: NA; j_call: TRBJ2-5; v_call: TRBV25-1; cdr3_nt: TGTGCCAGCAGTGGCATCGGGACAGCCCAAGAGACCCAGTACTTC; cdr3_aa: CASSGIGTAQETQYF
d_call: NA; clone_size: NA; j_call: TRBJ1-2; v_call: TRBV7-9; cdr3_nt: TGTGCCAGCAGCTCCTCCGGGAGCCATAACTATGGCTACACCTTC; cdr3_aa: CASSSSGSHNYGYTF
d_call: TRBD2; clone_size: many; j_call: TRBJ2-5; v_call: TRBV6-2/TRBV6-3; cdr3_nt: TGTGCCAGCAGTTACTCCCTACTAGCGGGCACCCAAGAGACCCAGTACTTC; cdr3_aa: CASSYSLLAGTQETQYF
d_call: TRBD1; clone_size: few; j_call: TRBJ1-1; v_call: TRBV4-2; cdr3_nt: TGTGCCAGCAGCCACCAGGACAGGGTCTCCGAAGCTTTCTTT; cdr3_aa: CASSHQDRVSEAFF
d_call: NA; clone_size: few; j_call: TRBJ2-5; v_call: TRBV20-1; cdr3_nt: TGCAGTGCTAGAGATCGAAACCAAAGAGAGACCCAGTACTTC; cdr3_aa: CSARDRNQRETQYF
d_call: NA; clone_size: many; j_call: TRBJ2-2; v_call: TRBV11-3; cdr3_nt: TGTGCCAGCAGCCCCAGATCCGGGGAGCTGTTTTTT; cdr3_aa: CASSPRSGELFF
d_call: NA; clone_size: medium-sized; j_call: TRBJ2-1; v_call: TRBV12-3/TRBV12-4; cdr3_nt: TGTGCCAGCGGGCCCGTCGCTGGGGAGCAGTTCTTC; cdr3_aa: CASGPVAGEQFF
d_call: NA; clone_size: NA; j_call: TRBJ2-5; v_call: TRBV5-1; cdr3_nt: TGCGCCAGCAGCCCGGGGGAGTACCAAGAGACCCAGTACTTC; cdr3_aa: CASSPGEYQETQYF
d_call: TRBD1; clone_size: few; j_call: TRBJ2-4; v_call: TRBV12-3/TRBV12-4; cdr3_nt: TGTGCCAGCAGTCGACAGGGGGGAACAAACATTCAGTACTTC; cdr3_aa: CASSRQGGTNIQYF
d_call: NA; clone_size: many; j_call: TRBJ2-5; v_call: TRBV20-1; cdr3_nt: TGCAGTGCTAGACCCGGGGGTGGAAAGACCCAGTACTTC; cdr3_aa: CSARPGGGKTQYF
d_call: TRBD1; clone_size: many; j_call: TRBJ2-7; v_call: TRBV5-1; cdr3_nt: TGCGCCAGCAGGCAGGGACAGGGCTACGAGCAGTACTTC; cdr3_aa: CASRQGQGYEQYF
d_call: NA; clone_size: few; j_call: TRBJ2-1; v_call: TRBV14; cdr3_nt: TGTGCCAGCAGTAGGATCCGGGACTTTGGCAATGAGCAGTTCTTC; cdr3_aa: CASSRIRDFGNEQFF
d_call: NA; clone_size: NA; j_call: TRBJ1-4; v_call: TRBV7-9; cdr3_nt: TGTGCCAGCAGCTTTATAGGGAATAAAGAAAAACTGTTTTTT; cdr3_aa: CASSFIGNKEKLFF
d_call: TRBD2; clone_size: NA; j_call: TRBJ2-1; v_call: TRBV20-1; cdr3_nt: TGCAGTGCTAGACGCCCTAGCGGGAGGGCCTTGAATGAGCAGTTCTTC; cdr3_aa: CSARRPSGRALNEQFF
d_call: NA; clone_size: few; j_call: TRBJ2-7; v_call: TRBV28; cdr3_nt: TGTGCCAGCAGTCCGGGTATGGGGTGGGGGGGCCTCGAGCAGTACTTC; cdr3_aa: CASSPGMGWGGLEQYF
d_call: NA; clone_size: few; j_call: TRBJ1-4; v_call: TRBV30; cdr3_nt: TGTGCCTGGAATTGGGCAACTAATGAAAAACTGTTTTTT; cdr3_aa: CAWNWATNEKLFF
d_call: TRBD1; clone_size: NA; j_call: TRBJ2-7; v_call: TRBV6-1; cdr3_nt: TGTGCCAGCAGTGAAGGCAGGGGGCATGACGAGCAGTACTTC; cdr3_aa: CASSEGRGHDEQYF
d_call: NA; clone_size: many; j_call: TRBJ1-1; v_call: TRBV4-3; cdr3_nt: TGCGCCAGCAGCCAAAGTAGGGTCACTGAAGCTTTCTTT; cdr3_aa: CASSQSRVTEAFF
d_call: NA; clone_size: few; j_call: TRBJ2-6; v_call: TRBV6-1; cdr3_nt: TGTGCCAGCACTCGGACCCGGTCTGGGGCCAACGTCCTGACTTTC; cdr3_aa: CASTRTRSGANVLTF
d_call: TRBD2; clone_size: few; j_call: TRBJ2-7; v_call: TRBV6-2/TRBV6-3; cdr3_nt: TGTGCCAGCAGTTACAGTGCGGGAGCCTACGAGCAGTACTTC; cdr3_aa: CASSYSAGAYEQYF
d_call: TRBD2; clone_size: many; j_call: TRBJ2-1; v_call: TRBV6-2/TRBV6-3; cdr3_nt: TGTGCCAGCAGTCCAGGGGGACTAGCGGCCCCCCAGGTGGGCTCCTACAATGAGCAGTTCTTC; cdr3_aa: CASSPGGLAAPQVGSYNEQFF
d_call: TRBD2; clone_size: few; j_call: TRBJ2-1; v_call: TRBV6-2/TRBV6-3; cdr3_nt: TGTGCCAGCAGTTACCGGTTGAGCGGGAGTTCAAATGAGCAGTTCTTC; cdr3_aa: CASSYRLSGSSNEQFF
d_call: TRBD1; clone_size: NA; j_call: TRBJ2-7; v_call: TRBV6-5; cdr3_nt: TGTGCCAGCAGTTATTTAGGGACAGCCCACTACGAGCAGTACTTC; cdr3_aa: CASSYLGTAHYEQYF
d_call: TRBD1; clone_size: few; j_call: TRBJ1-4; v_call: TRBV7-9; cdr3_nt: TGTGCCAGCAGCTTCACAGGGGTTGAAAAACTGTTTTTT; cdr3_aa: CASSFTGVEKLFF
d_call: TRBD1; clone_size: many; j_call: TRBJ1-1; v_call: TRBV28; cdr3_nt: TGTGCCAGCAGTCTGACAGGGAGGAGCACTGAAGCTTTCTTT; cdr3_aa: CASSLTGRSTEAFF
d_call: TRBD2; clone_size: NA; j_call: TRBJ2-3; v_call: TRBV5-4; cdr3_nt: TGTGCCATCGGCTCCGGACTAGCGGGAGGGAGCACAGATACGCAGTATTTT; cdr3_aa: CAIGSGLAGGSTDTQYF
d_call: TRBD1; clone_size: few; j_call: TRBJ2-1; v_call: TRBV16; cdr3_nt: TGTGCCAGCAGCCGTCAGCGGACAGGGAGTGAGCAGTTCTTC; cdr3_aa: CASSRQRTGSEQFF
d_call: TRBD2; clone_size: NA; j_call: TRBJ2-7; v_call: TRBV6-2/TRBV6-3; cdr3_nt: TGTGCCAGCAGTTACTCGAGGTCTTTGGCGGGAGGCTACGAGCAGTACTTC; cdr3_aa: CASSYSRSLAGGYEQYF
d_call: NA; clone_size: NA; j_call: TRBJ1-4; v_call: TRBV18; cdr3_nt: TGTGCCAGCTCCCAGGAACAGACTGCAACTAATGAAAAACTGTTTTTT; cdr3_aa: CASSQEQTATNEKLFF
d_call: NA; clone_size: few; j_call: TRBJ2-5; v_call: TRBV12-5; cdr3_nt: TGTGCTAGTGGTTTTCGTTTAGGGGAGACCCAGTACTTC; cdr3_aa: CASGFRLGETQYF
d_call: TRBD1; clone_size: NA; j_call: TRBJ2-7; v_call: TRBV15; cdr3_nt: TGTGCCACCAGCCAAGACAGGGGGATTTACGAGCAGTACTTC; cdr3_aa: CATSQDRGIYEQYF
d_call: TRBD1; clone_size: once; j_call: TRBJ2-7; v_call: TRBV11-2; cdr3_nt: TGTGCCAGCAGCGTAAGTTTAGCCGGGACAGGGGCGTCCGAGCAGTACTTC; cdr3_aa: CASSVSLAGTGASEQYF
d_call: NA; clone_size: NA; j_call: TRBJ1-2; v_call: TRBV6-1; cdr3_nt: TGTGCCAGCAGCCTCGACAGTCCTCCCTATGGCTACACCTTC; cdr3_aa: CASSLDSPPYGYTF
d_call: NA; clone_size: many; j_call: TRBJ2-1; v_call: TRBV5-1; cdr3_nt: TGCGCCAGCAGCCCGGGACTCTCGAGCTCCTACAATGAGCAGTTCTTC; cdr3_aa: CASSPGLSSSYNEQFF
d_call: TRBD1; clone_size: NA; j_call: TRBJ1-4; v_call: TRBV4-2; cdr3_nt: TGTGCCAGCAGCGGAATCGGTAGGACAGGGGCGCTGGAAAAACTGTTTTTT; cdr3_aa: CASSGIGRTGALEKLFF
d_call: NA; clone_size: few; j_call: TRBJ2-4; v_call: TRBV7-9; cdr3_nt: TGTGCCAGCAGCTCCGCGCGGGTAGCCAAAAACATTCAGTACTTC; cdr3_aa: CASSSARVAKNIQYF
d_call: TRBD2; clone_size: many; j_call: TRBJ2-1; v_call: TRBV12-5; cdr3_nt: TGTGCTAGTGGTTTGAAGACTAGCGGGAGAAGACATGAGCAGTTCTTC; cdr3_aa: CASGLKTSGRRHEQFF
d_call: TRBD1; clone_size: many; j_call: TRBJ2-7; v_call: TRBV18; cdr3_nt: TGTGCCAGCTCCAGGGACAGCCTCTACGAGCAGTACTTC; cdr3_aa: CASSRDSLYEQYF
d_call: TRBD1; clone_size: NA; j_call: TRBJ2-7; v_call: TRBV2; cdr3_nt: TGTGCCAGCAGTGAACGGGGCTCGACAGGGGGCTACGAGCAGTACTTC; cdr3_aa: CASSERGSTGGYEQYF
d_call: NA; clone_size: few; j_call: TRBJ1-1; v_call: TRBV4-3; cdr3_nt: TGCGCCAGCAGCCAATTGGGCGCGGTCGCTGAAGCTTTCTTT; cdr3_aa: CASSQLGAVAEAFF
d_call: NA; clone_size: few; j_call: TRBJ2-3; v_call: TRBV28; cdr3_nt: TGTGCCAGTTATGGGGGAGGTACGCAGTATTTT; cdr3_aa: CASYGGGTQYF
d_call: TRBD1; clone_size: many; j_call: TRBJ2-7; v_call: TRBV5-1; cdr3_nt: TGCGCCAGCAGCGACGGGACAGGGGTAGGGCAGTACTTC; cdr3_aa: CASSDGTGVGQYF
d_call: NA; clone_size: few; j_call: TRBJ2-2; v_call: TRBV7-9; cdr3_nt: TGTGCACTCGGGAACACCGGGGAGCTGTTTTTT; cdr3_aa: CALGNTGELFF
d_call: NA; clone_size: few; j_call: TRBJ1-5; v_call: TRBV6-1; cdr3_nt: TGTGCCAGCAGTGAAGCAGGGTACCAGCCCCAGCATTTT; cdr3_aa: CASSEAGYQPQHF